This T cell receptor beta chain appears in the sequencing data of a study of T cell responses to AZD1222 COVID-19 vaccine. V lost 5 bases and J lost 5; bases outside the gene matches: 8. Germline lookup yields CDR1 SQVTM and CDR2 ANQGSEA. The CDR3 extends over 13 amino acids. Produced via immunoSEQ multiplex PCR; TCRdb's table is partial and in-frame only. The sample records around 150,000 clones, roughly nine tenths being singletons. The chain couples TRBV29-1 to TRBJ2-5; 7 bases map to TRBD1. The starting material was peripheral blood, obtained 28 days after the second AZD1222 dose. The sequence was obtained from an adult who received the AZD1222 COVID-19 vaccine. The chain's CDR3 is CSVNYRGGETQYF. In DNA form, the CDR3 reads TGCAGCGTTAATTACAGGGGCGGCGAGACCCAGTACTTC. Complete variable domain (other parts from reference TRBV29-1 and TRBJ2-5): SAVISQKPSRDICQRGTSLTIQCQVDSQVTMMFWYRQQPGQSLTLIATANQGSEATYESGFVIDKFPISRPNLTFSTLTVSNMSPEDSSIYLCSVNYRGGETQYFGPGTRLLVL.